Following are 19 T cell receptor beta chains from one sample sequenced in a study of T cells in Graves' hyperthyroidism and ophthalmopathy. The source material, RNA transcripts, was used to amplify TCR beta CDR3 regions. TCR CDR3 regions were first amplified by RT-PCR with HTBI primers. TCRdb re-analysed the multiplex PCR reads in MiXCR, keeping a single row per CDR3 protein. The sample shows roughly 570,000 distinct CDR3 sequences, around 42% of them seen only once. Sequenced material: peripheral blood or thyroid tissue (not recorded which). All receptors derive from an adult woman with Graves' disease, either hyperthyroidism or ophthalmopathy (not recorded which).

On this clonotype: This CDR3 fails to terminate in the conserved phenylalanine or tryptophan, so it likely reflects a read error. V usage is TRBV11-2 and J usage is TRBJ2-3; 12 bases are a match to TRBD2. Germline loops: CDR1 SGHAT, CDR2 FQNNGV. V dropped 2 bases and J dropped 0; count of bases not matched to a gene: 12. CDR3 length: 20 amino acids. CDR3 amino acids: CASSLRGLAGGHPSTDTQYL. CDR3 nucleotide sequence: TGTGCCAGCAGCTTAAGAGGGCTAGCGGGAGGGCACCCGAGCACAGATACGCAGTATCTT.

J is TRBJ2-5 and V is TRBV20-1; D might be TRBD2 (6 bases). This CDR3 is built from 15 residues. From germline, CDR1 is DFQATT and CDR2 SNEGSKA (reference sequence). Trimming cost V 6 bases and J 3 bases, with 20 bases left between them. The CDR3 DNA reads TGCAGTGCCTGGAGTGTAACTGGGGAGGAAGAGACCCAGTACTTC. Translating it yields CSAWSVTGEEETQYF.

This clonotype was observed many times. The gene calls are TRBV9 and TRBJ2-7, with D perhaps matching TRBD1 (8 bases). CDR1 is SGDLS and CDR2 is YYNGEE in the germline V gene. V lost 0 bases and J lost 5, with 21 bases in between. CDR3 size: 17 residues. CDR3 nucleotides: TGTGCCAGCAGCGTAGGGGCGGGGGTCAGGGGGCTAGACGAGCAGTACTTC. Amino acids: CASSVGAGVRGLDEQYF.

The genes are TRBV7-9 and TRBJ2-7, with 8 bases matching TRBD1. This CDR3 spans 15 amino acids. Germline V CDR1 and CDR2: SEHNR, FQNEAQ (reference sequence). The ends lost 8 bases at V and 1 base at J; junction bases unmatched: 10. CDR3 coding DNA: TGTGCCAGCGTTAGTTCAGGGGGCGGTTCCTACGAGCAGTACTTC. This translates into CASVSSGGGSYEQYF.

The rearrangement links TRBV15 to TRBJ1-4, with D unresolved. Germline V gene lookup returns CDR1 LNHNV and CDR2 YYDKDF (reference sequence). Trimming took off 8 bases at V and 0 bases at J, with 22 bases between the two ends. There are 18 residues in the CDR3. CDR3 loop: CATSYGGCSSPTNEKLFF. For the CDR3, the DNA is TGTGCCACCTCTTACGGTGGGTGTTCCTCCCCAACTAATGAAAAACTGTTTTTT.

This clonotype was observed many times. This chain links TRBV2 with TRBJ1-2, with TRBD1 matching over 8 bases. Per germline, CDR1 SNHLY and CDR2 FYNNEI. Germline trimming cut 10 bases from V and 3 bases from J; bases unmatched to any gene: 10. The CDR3 has 14 amino acids. CDR3 sequence (DNA): TGTGCCACGACAGGACAGGGAATTGACTATGGCTACACCTTC. Its translation is CATTGQGIDYGYTF.

This clonotype was seen many times. The V and J genes are TRBV6-5 and TRBJ1-6, with 8 bases aligning to TRBD1. In germline, CDR1 is MNHEY, CDR2 SVGAGI. The ends lost 2 bases at V and 8 bases at J; junction bases unmatched: 8. CDR3 size: 16 residues. CDR3 nucleotide sequence: TGTGCCAGCAGTTACGGGTCGGACAGGGTCGATTCACCCCTCCACTTT. Translated, it gives CASSYGSDRVDSPLHF.

The chain employs TRBV2 and TRBJ2-5, with 8 bases fitting TRBD1. The CDR3 loop spans 15 amino acids. Trimming at V came to 5 bases and at J to 1 base, leaving 6 bases not matched to a gene. Per germline, CDR1 SNHLY and CDR2 FYNNEI. The chain's CDR3 is CASSPGQGTQETQYF. CDR3 DNA sequence: TGTGCCAGCAGTCCTGGACAGGGCACCCAAGAGACCCAGTACTTC.

The chain carries TRBV18 and TRBJ2-7; no reliable D call. The CDR3 sequence is 14 residues long. V was pared by 1 base and J by 4 bases, with 11 bases between. Germline CDR1 reads KGHSH; CDR2 reads LQKENI. The chain's CDR3 is CASSPRQEQYEQYF. The CDR3 region has the DNA TGTGCCAGCTCACCACGCCAAGAGCAATACGAGCAGTACTTC.

J is TRBJ1-5 and V is TRBV5-6; D not certain. The CDR3 runs 15 residues. CDR1 is SGHDT, CDR2 YYEEEE, per germline. V was shortened by 0 bases and J by 4 bases, with 11 bases between the two germline ends. CDR3 nucleotides: TGTGCCAGCAGCTTGGTGTTCGGGGAAAATCAGCCCCAGCATTTT. It codes for CASSLVFGENQPQHF.

V is TRBV10-3 and J is TRBJ2-5, with D maybe TRBD1 (6 bases). V shed 5 bases and J shed 5 bases, with 18 bases lying between them. The CDR3 has 15 amino acids. Germline CDR1 and CDR2: ENHRY and SYGVKD. CDR3 in amino acids: CAISRRTAPSETQYF. The CDR3 nucleotides read TGTGCCATCAGTAGGCGGACAGCGCCTTCGGAGACCCAGTACTTC.

This clonotype was seen many times. This sequence joins TRBV7-9 and TRBJ1-4; TRBD1 aligns across 7 bases. Germline CDR1 is SEHNR and CDR2 is FQNEAQ (reference sequence). This CDR3 contains 16 residues. The V gene end was trimmed by 5 bases and the J gene end by 8 bases; junction bases not matched to a gene: 14. CDR3 DNA: TGTGCCAGCAGCGGATTCCCCCAGGGGGGGGAGGAAAAACTGTTTTTT. Amino acids: CASSGFPQGGEEKLFF.

A few counts support this clonotype. The chain combines TRBV12-3 or TRBV12-4 with TRBJ1-2; D unresolved. The CDR3 runs to 14 residues. The V end was cut by 6 bases, the J end by 2 bases, with 13 bases between. CDR3: CASSLDGENYGYTF. DNA of the CDR3: TGTGCCAGCAGCCTGGACGGAGAAAACTATGGCTACACCTTC.

In this sample, this clonotype turned up many times. V and J are TRBV6-5 and TRBJ1-3; D is unresolved. Germline assignment: CDR1 MNHEY and CDR2 SVGAGI. This CDR3 region has 13 residues. V lost 6 bases to trimming and J lost 2 bases, with 8 bases between them. CDR3 sequence reads: CASRPHPGNTIYF. CDR3 DNA: TGTGCCAGCAGGCCACATCCTGGAAACACCATATATTTT.

The rearrangement uses TRBV25-1 and TRBJ2-7; possible D gene TRBD2, 6 bases. The germline gives CDR1 MGHDK, CDR2 SYGVNS. V shed 6 bases and J shed 2 bases, with 23 bases lying between them. The CDR3 has 17 amino acids. Here the CDR3 reads CASRPPGRGSAPYEQYF. DNA for the CDR3: TGTGCCAGCAGGCCCCCTGGGCGGGGCTCCGCTCCCTACGAGCAGTACTTC.

V usage is TRBV15 and J usage is TRBJ1-2; D is uncertain. Trimming removed 5 bases at V and 5 bases at J, with 9 bases between. The CDR3 is made up of 12 amino acids. The germline CDR1 and CDR2 sequences are LNHNV and YYDKDF (reference sequence). CDR3 sequence (DNA): TGTGCCACCAGCGGGGAGGCATATGGCTACACCTTC. It codes for CATSGEAYGYTF. Based on the CDR3 plus reference TRBV15 and TRBJ1-2, the full variable domain is DAMVIQNPRYQVTQFGKPVTLSCSQTLNHNVMYWYQQKSSQAPKLLFHYYDKDFNNEADTPDNFQSRRPNTSFCFLDIRSPGLGDTAMYLCATSGEAYGYTFGSGTRLTVV.

This clonotype was detected once. The V gene is TRBV29-1, the J gene TRBJ2-7; D unresolved. CDR3 length: 11 amino acids. Per germline, CDR1 SQVTM and CDR2 ANQGSEA. V lost 4 bases to trimming and J lost 3 bases, with 7 bases between them. Here the CDR3 reads CSVVSDYEQYF. CDR3 in DNA: TGCAGCGTTGTGAGCGACTACGAGCAGTACTTC.

This clonotype showed up many times. The V and J genes are TRBV19 and TRBJ2-7, with D maybe TRBD1 (6 bases). CDR1 and CDR2 (germline): LNHDA, SQIVND (reference sequence). CDR3 length equals 13 residues. Deletions cut 5 bases from V and 3 bases from J, with 11 bases between. CDR3 protein: CASSAGQNYEQYF. CDR3 nucleotides: TGTGCCAGTAGTGCCGGACAGAACTACGAGCAGTACTTC.

For the CDR3, the DNA is TGTGCCAGCAGCTTATTCCTCAACAATGAGCAGTTCTTC. This translates into CASSLFLNNEQFF. The chain couples TRBV7-8 to TRBJ2-1; D gene ambiguous. Germline V gene sequence: CDR1 SGHVS, CDR2 FQNEAQ. Trimming shortened V by 2 bases and J by 5 bases, and 7 bases separated the two germline ends. The CDR3 is made up of 13 amino acids.